What follows are 6 T cell receptor beta chains derived from one specimen sequenced in a study of shared clonotypes between healthy human individuals. Assay used: immunoSEQ multiplex PCR; TCRdb lists only in-frame clones, some missing. The table includes 2 million to 2.5 million clones, 85% to 95% detected once. The sample was naive CD4+ T cells sorted from blood. Subset given: CD45RA+ positively selected. The receptors were sampled from a man aged 18 to 29 in good health.

On this clone: This specimen includes other DNA sequences encoding the same CDR3. V is TRBV30 and J is TRBJ1-1; 7 nucleotides match TRBD1. Germline V gives CDR1 GTSNPN, CDR2 SVGIG (reference sequence). The length of the CDR3 is 14 residues. With V trimmed by 2 bases and J by 1 base, 4 bases remained unmatched. In DNA, the CDR3 is TGTGCCTGGAGTCGCCAGGGGGGGAACACTGAAGCTTTCTTT. Its translation: CAWSRQGGNTEAFF.

This sequence joins TRBV6-5 and TRBJ2-2; D is ambiguous. From germline, CDR1 is MNHEY and CDR2 SVGAGI. The CDR3 has 13 amino acids. Trimming shortened V by 6 bases and J by 7 bases, and 12 bases separated the two germline ends. The CDR3 is CASRRGSIGELFF. The CDR3 nucleotides are TGTGCCAGCAGGAGAGGTAGCATCGGGGAGCTGTTTTTT.

This chain links TRBV10-3 with TRBJ1-2; the D is unclear. Looked up from germline, CDR1 is ENHRY and CDR2 is SYGVKD. The ends were cut back, 4 bases at V and 3 bases at J, with 9 bases in the middle. This CDR3 comprises 13 residues. DNA of the CDR3: TGTGCCATCAGTGGGGCCCAGTACTATGGCTACACCTTC. It specifies CAISGAQYYGYTF.

The V call is TRBV7-3, the J call TRBJ2-2; 12 positions agree with TRBD2. The germline gives CDR1 SGHTA, CDR2 FQGTGA. The CDR3 contains 17 residues. Trimming at V came to 2 bases and at J to 0 bases, leaving 1 base not matched to a gene. CDR3 sequence (DNA): TGTGCCAGCAGCTTAGGGACTAGCGGGCCGAACACCGGGGAGCTGTTTTTT. This encodes CASSLGTSGPNTGELFF. Drawing the rest from reference TRBV7-3 and TRBJ2-2, the complete variable domain is GAGVSQTPSNKVTEKGKYVELRCDPISGHTALYWYRQSLGQGPEFLIYFQGTGAADDSGLPNDRFFAVRPEGSVSTLKIQRTERGDSAVYLCASSLGTSGPNTGELFFGEGSRLTVL.

The genes are TRBV5-1 and TRBJ1-6, with 10 positions matching TRBD1. Trimming removed 2 bases from V and 5 bases from J; junction bases left unmatched: 10. Germline V CDR1 and CDR2: SGHRS, YFSETQ. There are 18 residues in the CDR3. CDR3 in DNA: TGCGCCAGCAGCTTACGACCTATCGGACAGGGGGATAATTCACCCCTCCACTTT. It specifies CASSLRPIGQGDNSPLHF. Looking up the rest from reference TRBV5-1 and TRBJ1-6 gives the full variable domain: KAGVTQTPRYLIKTRGQQVTLSCSPISGHRSVSWYQQTPGQGLQFLFEYFSETQRNKGNFPGRFSGRQFSNSRSEMNVSTLELGDSALYLCASSLRPIGQGDNSPLHFGNGTRLTVT.

This chain joins TRBV7-2 and TRBJ1-6, with a weak D call TRBD1 (5 bases). This CDR3 is built from 15 residues. The germline V gene encodes CDR1 SGHTA and CDR2 FQGNSA. V dropped 1 base and J dropped 6 bases, with 10 bases sitting between them. CDR3 DNA sequence: TGTGCCAGCAGCTTAGGGTTCCAGGGTAATTCACCCCTCCACTTT. It encodes CASSLGFQGNSPLHF.